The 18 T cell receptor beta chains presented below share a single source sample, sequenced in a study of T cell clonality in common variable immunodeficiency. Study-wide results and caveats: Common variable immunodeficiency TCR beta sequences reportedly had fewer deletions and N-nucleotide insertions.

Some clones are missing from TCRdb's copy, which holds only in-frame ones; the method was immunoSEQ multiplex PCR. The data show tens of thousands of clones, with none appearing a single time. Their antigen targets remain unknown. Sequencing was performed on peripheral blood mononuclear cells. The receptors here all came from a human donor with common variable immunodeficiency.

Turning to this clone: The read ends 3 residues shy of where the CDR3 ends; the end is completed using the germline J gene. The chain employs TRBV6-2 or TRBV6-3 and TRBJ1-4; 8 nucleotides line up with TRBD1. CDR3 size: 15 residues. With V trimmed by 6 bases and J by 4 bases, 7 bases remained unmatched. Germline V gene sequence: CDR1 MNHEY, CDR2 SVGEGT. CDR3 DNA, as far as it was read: TGTGCCAGCAGACCAGGGACAGGAGTTAATGAAAAA. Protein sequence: CASRPGTGVNEK. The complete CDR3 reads CASRPGTGVNEKLFF.

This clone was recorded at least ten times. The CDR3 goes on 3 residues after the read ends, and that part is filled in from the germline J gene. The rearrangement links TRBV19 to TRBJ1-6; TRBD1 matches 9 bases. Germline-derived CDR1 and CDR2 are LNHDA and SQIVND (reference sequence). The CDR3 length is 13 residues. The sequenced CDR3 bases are TGTGCCAGTAGTACTCCCCGGGACAGGGCC. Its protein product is CASSTPRDRA. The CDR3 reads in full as CASSTPRDRALHF.

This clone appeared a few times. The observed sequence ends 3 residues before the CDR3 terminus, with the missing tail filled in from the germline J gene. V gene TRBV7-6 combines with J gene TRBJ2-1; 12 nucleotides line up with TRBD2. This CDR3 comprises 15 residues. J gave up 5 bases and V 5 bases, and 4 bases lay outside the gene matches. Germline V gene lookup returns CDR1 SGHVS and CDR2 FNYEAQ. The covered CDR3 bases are TGTGCCAGCAGCCCGAGGACTAGCGGGGACAATGAG. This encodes CASSPRTSGDNE. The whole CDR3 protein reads CASSPRTSGDNEQFF.

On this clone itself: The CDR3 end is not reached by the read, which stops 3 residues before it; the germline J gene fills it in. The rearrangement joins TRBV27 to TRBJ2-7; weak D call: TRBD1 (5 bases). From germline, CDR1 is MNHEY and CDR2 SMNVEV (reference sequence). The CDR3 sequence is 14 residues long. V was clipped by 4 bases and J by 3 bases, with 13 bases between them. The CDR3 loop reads CASSSTDTDYEQYF. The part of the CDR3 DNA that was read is TGTGCCAGCAGTTCCACGGACACAGACTACGAG.

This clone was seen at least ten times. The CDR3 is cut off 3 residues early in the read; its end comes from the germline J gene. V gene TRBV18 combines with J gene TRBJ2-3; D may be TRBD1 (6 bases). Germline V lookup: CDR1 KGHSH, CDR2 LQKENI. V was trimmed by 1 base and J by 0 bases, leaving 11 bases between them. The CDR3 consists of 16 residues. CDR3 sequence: CASSPRDTQSTDTQYF. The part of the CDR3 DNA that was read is TGTGCCAGCTCACCACGGGACACTCAAAGCACAGATACG.

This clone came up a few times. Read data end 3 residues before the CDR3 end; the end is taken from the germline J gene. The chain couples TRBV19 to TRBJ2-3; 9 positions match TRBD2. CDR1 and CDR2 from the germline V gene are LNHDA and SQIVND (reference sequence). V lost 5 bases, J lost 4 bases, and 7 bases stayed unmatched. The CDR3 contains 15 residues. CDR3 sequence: CASSLVAGAPDTQYF. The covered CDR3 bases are TGTGCCAGTAGTCTTGTAGCGGGAGCCCCAGATACG.

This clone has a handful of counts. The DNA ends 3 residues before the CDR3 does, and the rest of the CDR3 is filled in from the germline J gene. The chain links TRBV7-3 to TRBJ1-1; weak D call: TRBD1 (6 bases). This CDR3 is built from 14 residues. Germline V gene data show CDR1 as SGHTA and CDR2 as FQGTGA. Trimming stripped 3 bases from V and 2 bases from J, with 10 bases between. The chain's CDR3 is CASSLEGVNTEAFF. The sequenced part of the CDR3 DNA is TGTGCCAGCAGCTTGGAGGGGGTTAACACTGAA.

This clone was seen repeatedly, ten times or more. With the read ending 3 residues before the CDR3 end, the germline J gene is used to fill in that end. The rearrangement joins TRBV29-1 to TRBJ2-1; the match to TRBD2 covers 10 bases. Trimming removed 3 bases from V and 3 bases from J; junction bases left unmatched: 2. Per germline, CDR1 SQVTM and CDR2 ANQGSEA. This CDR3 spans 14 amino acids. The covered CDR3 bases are TGCAGCGTTGACAGGACTAGCGGCTACAATGAG. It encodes CSVDRTSGYNE. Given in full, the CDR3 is CSVDRTSGYNEQFF.

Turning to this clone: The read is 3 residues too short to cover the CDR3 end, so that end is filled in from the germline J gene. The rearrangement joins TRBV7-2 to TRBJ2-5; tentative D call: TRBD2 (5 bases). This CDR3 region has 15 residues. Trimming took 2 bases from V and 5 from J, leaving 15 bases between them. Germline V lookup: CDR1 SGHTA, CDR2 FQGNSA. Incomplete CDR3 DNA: TGTGCCAGCAGCTTAAATAACGGGGTCCGGGAGACC. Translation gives CASSLNNGVRET. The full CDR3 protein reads CASSLNNGVRETQYF.

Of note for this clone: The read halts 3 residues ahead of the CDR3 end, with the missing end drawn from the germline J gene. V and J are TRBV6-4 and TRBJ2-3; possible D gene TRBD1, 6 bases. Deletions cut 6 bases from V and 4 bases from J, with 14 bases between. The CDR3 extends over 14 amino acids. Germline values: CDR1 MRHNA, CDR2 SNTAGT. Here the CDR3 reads CASSPDRLPDTQYF. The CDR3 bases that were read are TGTGCCAGCAGCCCAGACAGGCTCCCAGATACG.

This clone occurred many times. CDR3 bases read: TGCAGCGTTCTGACAGGGAACACTGAA. It yields the protein CSVLTGNTE. The whole CDR3 reads CSVLTGNTEAFF. The gene calls are TRBV29-1 and TRBJ1-1, with D perhaps TRBD1 (6 bases). The missing CDR3 end, 3 residues past where the read stops, is filled in from the germline J gene. Germline CDR1 is SQVTM and CDR2 is ANQGSEA. The ends were cut back, 5 bases at V and 1 base at J, with 8 bases in the middle. This CDR3 comprises 12 residues.

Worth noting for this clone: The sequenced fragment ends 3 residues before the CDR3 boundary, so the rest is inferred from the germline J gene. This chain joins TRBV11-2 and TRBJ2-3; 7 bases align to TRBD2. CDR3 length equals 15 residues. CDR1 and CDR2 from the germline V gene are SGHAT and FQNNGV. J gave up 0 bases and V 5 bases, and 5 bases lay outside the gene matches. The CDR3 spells CASSTGTMSTDTQYF. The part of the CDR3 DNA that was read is TGTGCCAGCAGCACCGGGACTATGAGCACAGATACG.

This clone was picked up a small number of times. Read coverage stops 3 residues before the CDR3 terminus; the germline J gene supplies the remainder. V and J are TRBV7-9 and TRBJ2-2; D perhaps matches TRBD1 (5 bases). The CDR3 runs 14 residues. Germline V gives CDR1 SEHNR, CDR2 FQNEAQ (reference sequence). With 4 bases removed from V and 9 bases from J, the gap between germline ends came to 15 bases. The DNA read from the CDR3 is TGTGCCAGCAGCTGGACAATCGGCAGTAGGGAG. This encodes CASSWTIGSRE. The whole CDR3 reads CASSWTIGSRELFF. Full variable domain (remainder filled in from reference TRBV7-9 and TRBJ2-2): DTGVSQNPRHKITKRGQNVTFRCDPISEHNRLYWYRQTLGQGPEFLTYFQNEAQLEKSRLLSDRFSAERPKGSFSTLEIQRTEQGDSAMYLCASSWTIGSRELFFGEGSRLTVL.

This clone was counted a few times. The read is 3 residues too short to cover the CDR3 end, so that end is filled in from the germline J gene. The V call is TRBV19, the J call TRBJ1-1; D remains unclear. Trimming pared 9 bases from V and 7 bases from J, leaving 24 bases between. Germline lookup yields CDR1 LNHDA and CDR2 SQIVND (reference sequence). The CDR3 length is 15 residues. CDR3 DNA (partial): TGTGCCAGCGCCGGTACGGGGAAGGTTAAGAATGAA. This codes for CASAGTGKVKNE. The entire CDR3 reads CASAGTGKVKNEAFF.

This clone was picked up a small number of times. CDR3 protein: CASSTGGNKNIQYF. The covered CDR3 bases are TGTGCCAGCAGCACAGGGGGCAACAAAAACATT. The genes are TRBV2 and TRBJ2-4; TRBD1 aligns across 9 bases. The CDR3 goes on 3 residues after the read ends, and that part is filled in from the germline J gene. Trimming took 6 bases from V and 3 from J; bases not matched to a gene: 3. Looked up from germline, CDR1 is SNHLY and CDR2 is FYNNEI. This CDR3 has 14 residues.

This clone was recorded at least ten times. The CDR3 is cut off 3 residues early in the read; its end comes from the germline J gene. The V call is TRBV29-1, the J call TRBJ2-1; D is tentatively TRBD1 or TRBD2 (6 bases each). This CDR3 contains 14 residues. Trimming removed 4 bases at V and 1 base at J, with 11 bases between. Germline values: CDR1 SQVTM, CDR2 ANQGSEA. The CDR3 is CSVVGGGSYNEQFF. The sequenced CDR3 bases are TGCAGCGTTGTTGGAGGGGGATCCTACAATGAG.

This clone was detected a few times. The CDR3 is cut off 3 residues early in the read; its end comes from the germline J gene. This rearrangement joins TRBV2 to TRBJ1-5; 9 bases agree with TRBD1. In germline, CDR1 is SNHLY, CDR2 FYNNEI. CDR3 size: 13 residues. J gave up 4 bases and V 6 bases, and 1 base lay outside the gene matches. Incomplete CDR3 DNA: TGTGCCAGCAGGGGACAGGGTAATCAGCCC. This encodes CASRGQGNQP. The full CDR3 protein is CASRGQGNQPQHF. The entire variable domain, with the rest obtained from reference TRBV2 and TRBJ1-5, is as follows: EPEVTQTPSHQVTQMGQEVILRCVPISNHLYFYWYRQILGQKVEFLVSFYNNEISEKSEIFDDQFSVERPDGSNFTLKIRSTKLEDSAMYFCASRGQGNQPQHFGDGTRLSIL.

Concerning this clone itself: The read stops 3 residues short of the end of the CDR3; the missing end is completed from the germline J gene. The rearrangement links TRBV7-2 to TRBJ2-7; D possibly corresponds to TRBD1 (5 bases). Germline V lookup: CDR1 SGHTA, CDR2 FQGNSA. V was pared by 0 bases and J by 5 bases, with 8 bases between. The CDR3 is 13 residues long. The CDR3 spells CASSLAGVDEQYF. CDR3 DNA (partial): TGTGCCAGCAGCTTAGCAGGGGTTGACGAG.